This is a list of T cell receptor beta chains from one sample in a study of cytomegalovirus exposure and HLA in healthy donors. The assay was immunoSEQ multiplex PCR, and TCRdb's table has in-frame clones only and misses some. This sample yields roughly 180,000 clones, of which approximately 80% are seen a single time; about 1.5% belongs to the top ten. Sequenced: PBMCs. These receptors were collected from a man aged 18-30 years in good health and CMV-seronegative. The CDR3 runs from the conserved cysteine through the conserved F or W. Fields, in order: clone size, V gene, J gene, D gene, CDR3 protein, CDR3 DNA. The D gene is left open where the match is weak. The size field is filled for only some rows; it gives once, few, many or a size class.

few	TRBV30	TRBJ1-2	TRBD1	CAWSPGQTYGYTF	TGTGCCTGGAGCCCGGGACAGACATATGGCTACACCTTC
NA	TRBV19	TRBJ2-3	TRBD2	CASSVGGTSGFTRPDTQYF	TGTGCCAGTAGTGTCGGCGGGACTAGCGGGTTTACCAGGCCAGATACGCAGTATTTT
NA	TRBV28	TRBJ1-1	NA	CASSSNFRRGFEAFF	TGTGCCAGCAGTTCCAACTTCCGTAGGGGATTTGAAGCTTTCTTT
NA	TRBV19	TRBJ2-7	NA	CASSIDRHSTTEQYF	TGTGCCAGTAGTATCGACAGGCACTCCACTACCGAGCAGTACTTC
NA	TRBV30	TRBJ1-6	NA	CAWSVPWRNNSPLHF	TGTGCCTGGAGTGTACCGTGGCGGAATAATTCACCCCTCCACTTT
once	TRBV5-5	TRBJ2-7	TRBD1	CASSSPGQGNYEQYF	TGTGCCAGCAGCTCGCCGGGACAGGGCAACTACGAGCAGTACTTC
NA	TRBV5-1	TRBJ2-3	TRBD2	CASSSTITSGSQNTQYF	TGCGCCAGCAGCTCCACTATAACTAGCGGGAGTCAAAATACGCAGTATTTT
NA	TRBV5-6	TRBJ1-4	TRBD1	CASSQARTGNEKLFF	TGTGCCAGCAGCCAAGCCCGGACAGGCAATGAAAAACTGTTTTTT
NA	TRBV28	TRBJ1-1	NA	CASSPGTLLNTEAFF	TGTGCCAGCAGCCCCGGGACTTTACTGAACACTGAAGCTTTCTTT
NA	TRBV9	TRBJ1-1	NA	CASSDTGGDTEAFF	TGTGCCAGCAGCGATACAGGTGGGGACACTGAAGCTTTCTTT
NA	TRBV28	TRBJ1-6	NA	CASRQGAYNSPLHF	TGTGCCAGCAGACAGGGCGCCTATAATTCACCCCTCCACTTT
NA	TRBV5-1	TRBJ1-2	NA	CASSLDRRGYTF	TGCGCCAGCAGCTTGGACAGGCGTGGCTACACCTTC
NA	TRBV7-2	TRBJ1-2	TRBD1	CASSLGAGQGSYTF	TGTGCCAGCAGCTTAGGAGCGGGACAGGGCAGCTACACCTTC
NA	TRBV27	TRBJ2-5	NA	CASSLSGVRGETQYF	TGTGCCAGCAGTTTATCGGGTGTTCGGGGGGAGACCCAGTACTTC
NA	TRBV30	TRBJ1-5	NA	CAWSGGAAGNQPQHF	TGTGCCTGGAGTGGAGGGGCCGCGGGGAATCAGCCCCAGCATTTT
NA	TRBV15	TRBJ1-6	TRBD1	CATSSGGQAVSGPLHF	TGTGCCACCAGCAGTGGGGGACAGGCCGTAAGTGGACCCCTCCACTTT
NA	TRBV28	TRBJ2-2	TRBD2	CASSSSTSGRARELFF	TGTGCCAGCAGTTCGTCTACTAGCGGGAGGGCTCGAGAGCTGTTTTTT
NA	TRBV19	TRBJ2-3	TRBD2	CASSPGDYNTDTQYF	TGTGCCAGTAGCCCCGGGGACTACAACACAGATACGCAGTATTTT
once	TRBV2	TRBJ2-2	NA	CAFQTGGGGELFF	TGTGCCTTCCAGACAGGAGGTGGCGGGGAGCTGTTTTTT
NA	TRBV9	TRBJ2-3	TRBD2	CASSVGLEDTDTQYF	TGTGCCAGCAGCGTCGGACTAGAGGACACAGATACGCAGTATTTT
NA	TRBV19	TRBJ1-2	TRBD1	CASSVRDRATGYTF	TGTGCCAGTAGTGTCCGGGACAGGGCTACCGGCTACACCTTC
few	TRBV5-6	TRBJ1-3	NA	CASSPPVSQGTIYF	TGTGCCAGCAGCCCGCCGGTCTCCCAGGGCACCATATATTTT
few	TRBV7-2	TRBJ1-1	NA	CASSLNHPGEAFF	TGTGCCAGCAGCTTGAATCATCCGGGTGAAGCTTTCTTT